These T cell receptor beta chains were read from a single sample in a study of shared clonotypes between healthy human individuals. Some clones are missing from TCRdb's copy, which holds only in-frame ones; the method was immunoSEQ multiplex PCR. This sample carries 2 million to 2.5 million clones, approximately 94% of them seen once, and the ten largest clones take 0.13%. Sequencing input: naive CD4+ T cells sorted from blood. The source of these receptors is a man aged 18-30 years in good health. Both conserved end residues are trimmed from each CDR3. A clone size is listed for some rows: how often the clone was seen (once, few, many), or a class if it is expanded.

>TRBJ2-2|.|TRBV10-3
AISESLDTGELF
>TRBJ1-2|once|TRBV6-1
ASTRTGSGYT
>TRBJ2-7|.|TRBV6-6
ASAGGTYEQY
>TRBJ2-2|.|TRBV4-1
ASSTPTSGRRIGELF
>TRBJ2-2|.|TRBV7-6
ASSLVGANTGELF
>TRBJ2-4|.|TRBV19
ASTGGLSETKNIQY
>TRBJ2-5|.|TRBV5-6
ASSSSGKGETQY
>TRBJ2-7|.|TRBV5-1
ASSLARGSGEMYEQY
>TRBJ1-2|.|TRBV30
AWSVSGFGGYT
>TRBJ1-5|.|TRBV10-3
AISEKGDYSNQPQH
>TRBJ2-6|.|TRBV2
ASSEQGAPNVLT
>TRBJ1-1|.|TRBV5-1
ASSPWGGTEAF
>TRBJ2-2|.|TRBV5-4
ASSFAGRESGELF
>TRBJ1-4|.|TRBV6-5
ASSYSTTNEKLF
>TRBJ1-6|.|TRBV30
AWSVKGAPPLH
>TRBJ1-3|.|TRBV18
ASSPDTSGNTIY
>TRBJ2-4|.|TRBV2
ASSEQSKNIQY
>TRBJ2-1|.|TRBV10-3
AIRDYQLSYNEQF
>TRBJ2-7|.|TRBV10-3
AISDTRGHYEQY
>TRBJ2-7|.|TRBV7-8
ASSLADRASYEQY
>TRBJ2-7|.|TRBV7-2
ASSLTPGDSYEQY
>TRBJ2-7|once|TRBV5-1
ASSSFGGSAEQY
>TRBJ2-2|.|TRBV29-1
SAGGTGVNTGELF
>TRBJ1-3|.|TRBV5-4
ASSLGGVAGNTIY
>TRBJ1-1|.|TRBV13
ASSPEGRLNTEAF
>TRBJ2-7|.|TRBV5-1
ASSFTGYSYEQY
>TRBJ1-2|.|TRBV7-9
ASSLLLLRQGETGYT
>TRBJ1-4|.|TRBV18
ASSRQNNEKLF
>TRBJ1-6|.|TRBV7-9
ASSLDQGGSSPLH
>TRBJ1-2|.|TRBV7-9
ASSLSVGEYYGYT
>TRBJ1-6|.|TRBV6-1
ASHVSGGSNSPLH
>TRBJ2-2|.|TRBV30
AWRLGTGGNGELF
>TRBJ1-1|.|TRBV30
AWSVTVEAF
>TRBJ1-3|.|TRBV30
AWSVGRGVSGNTIY
>TRBJ2-3|.|TRBV15
ATSSETADTQY
>TRBJ2-7|.|TRBV2
ASMGRAPYEQY
>TRBJ2-6|once|TRBV10-1
ASSDPSSGANVLT
>TRBJ2-7|once|TRBV27
ASSFSSWAGGEQY
>TRBJ2-3|.|TRBV4-1
ASSQHAGTGVTDTQY
>TRBJ2-2|.|TRBV9
ASSVVELPNTGELF
>TRBJ2-1|.|TRBV6-1
ASLHTSGKSHEQF
>TRBJ2-7|few|TRBV28
ASSSDRASYEQY
>TRBJ1-3|.|TRBV7-8
ASSQTGSRSGNTIY